The clone carrying this T cell receptor (beta chain) is a singleton in its sample. This sample was included in a study of cytotoxic CD8 clonotypes in ibrutinib-treated CLL. The CDR3 is 15 amino acids. Trimming cost V 0 bases and J 0 bases; bases outside gene matches: 1. The germline gives CDR1 SQVTM, CDR2 ANQGSEA. Method: immunoSEQ multiplex PCR; TCRdb's copy keeps in-frame clones and lacks some. The table has around 250,000 clones, about three quarters seen once. J is TRBJ2-2 and V is TRBV29-1; 7 nucleotides match TRBD1. This sample comprised PBMCs, obtained after 24 months of ibrutinib treatment. This clonotype was obtained from a human donor with chronic lymphocytic leukemia. The CDR3 sequence: CSVEEGQANTGELFF. DNA for the CDR3: TGCAGCGTTGAAGAAGGACAGGCGAACACCGGGGAGCTGTTTTTT.